This TCR beta chain emerged from a study of blood T cells in healthy people across ages. Study-level points and caveats: Leaving the PBMCs unsorted stopped any conclusive comparison of naive versus antigen-experienced cells. Among T cells, TCR beta diversity per million cells dropped roughly linearly as age rose. The study found more naive CD4+ cells and higher diversity in long-lived than aged donors.

A second roughly 6 to 12 cycle PCR used barcoded and J-beta primers. TCRdb used MiXCR to reprocess the 5' RACE reads, holding one entry per CDR3 protein. The sample includes hundreds of thousands of distinct CDR3 sequences, 29% of them seen just once. This clonotype was picked up many times. Its matching antigen is unknown. Isolation recovered at least 6 million PBMCs from every sample. The J segment lost 8 bases and the V segment lost 6 bases, leaving 5 bases of the junction unmatched. Germline CDR1 reads SGHAT; CDR2 reads FQNNGV. CDR3 length: 13 amino acids. Sequenced sample: blood. The source of this sequence is a woman of 80 years or more in good health. The chain has TRBV11-2 and TRBJ2-1; 9 nucleotides align to TRBD2. The CDR3 region is CASRWTSDDEQFF. CDR3 nucleotides: TGTGCCAGCAGATGGACTAGCGACGATGAGCAGTTCTTC.